The rows below give T cell receptor beta chains drawn from one sample of a study of glioma-infiltrating T cells. TCRdb reprocessed the multiplex PCR reads via MiXCR and lists one record per CDR3 protein. This table has 85,000 to 110,000 distinct CDR3 sequences, about 30% appearing once. Material for sequencing was glioma tissue, nonneoplastic brain tissue, or PBMCs (not recorded which). Every receptor here comes from a human donor with low-grade glioma or glioblastoma, undergoing nonglioma brain surgery, or in good health (not recorded which). CDR3s include the opening cysteine and the closing phenylalanine or tryptophan. Size is stated for part of the rows, as once, few or many counts, or as a class when the clone is expanded.

V gene,clone size,J gene,CDR3 protein
TRBV28,many,TRBJ2-2,CASSLYEWDSTGELFF
TRBV4-1,many,TRBJ2-3,CASSLDLGDTQYF
TRBV30,-,TRBJ2-7,CAWIGSGVYEQYF
TRBV9,few,TRBJ1-3,CASNPGQGANTIYF
TRBV6-4,few,TRBJ1-1,CASSDGTGRNTEAFF
TRBV24-1,many,TRBJ2-1,CATSDVTGTRSYNEQFF
TRBV11-3,few,TRBJ2-7,CASSPGWGREQYF
TRBV29-1,many,TRBJ2-7,CSVVRPYPPYEQYF
TRBV9,-,TRBJ2-7,CASSALAGESSYEQYF
TRBV7-9,few,TRBJ1-2,CASSFSGIPPYGYTF
TRBV5-1,-,TRBJ2-5,CASSFAGGEETQYF
TRBV4-1,-,TRBJ2-7,CASSQEAQGNLYEQYF
TRBV19,few,TRBJ1-5,CASTPGRHQPQHF
TRBV3-1,few,TRBJ2-4,CASSQPKGGKNIQYF
TRBV12-3/TRBV12-4,many,TRBJ2-3,CASSLRDTDTQYF
TRBV27,many,TRBJ1-2,CASSFRGNYGYTF